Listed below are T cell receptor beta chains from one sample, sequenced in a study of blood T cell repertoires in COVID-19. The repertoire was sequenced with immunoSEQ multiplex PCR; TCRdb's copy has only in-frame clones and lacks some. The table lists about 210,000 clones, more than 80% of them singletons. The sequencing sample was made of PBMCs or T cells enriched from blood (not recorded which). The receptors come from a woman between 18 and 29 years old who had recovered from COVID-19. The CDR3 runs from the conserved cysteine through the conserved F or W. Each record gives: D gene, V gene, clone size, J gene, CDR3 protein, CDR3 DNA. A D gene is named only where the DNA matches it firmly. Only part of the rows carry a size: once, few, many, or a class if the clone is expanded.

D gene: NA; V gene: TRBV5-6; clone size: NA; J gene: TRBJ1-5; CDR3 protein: CASSLSGGGQPQHF; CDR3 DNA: TGTGCCAGCAGCTTGTCCGGGGGAGGGCAGCCCCAGCATTTT
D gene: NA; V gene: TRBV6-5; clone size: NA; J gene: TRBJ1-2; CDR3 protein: CASSSIGRYGYTF; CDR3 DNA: TGTGCCAGCAGTTCCATCGGGAGGTATGGCTACACCTTC
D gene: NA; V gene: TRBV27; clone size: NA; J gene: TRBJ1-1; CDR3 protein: CASSWGAGGVNTEAFF; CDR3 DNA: TGTGCCAGCAGTTGGGGAGCCGGGGGGGTGAACACTGAAGCTTTCTTT
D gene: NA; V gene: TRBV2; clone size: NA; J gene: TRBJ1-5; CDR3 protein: CASSDGLSNQPQHF; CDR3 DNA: TGTGCCAGCAGTGATGGACTCTCCAATCAGCCCCAGCATTTT
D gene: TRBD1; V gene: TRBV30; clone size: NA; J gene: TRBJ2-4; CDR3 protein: CAWSLTGQGKNIQYF; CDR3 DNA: TGTGCCTGGAGTTTAACGGGACAGGGCAAAAACATTCAGTACTTC
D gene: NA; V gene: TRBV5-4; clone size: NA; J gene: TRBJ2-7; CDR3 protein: CASSLPQGSYEQYF; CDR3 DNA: TGTGCCAGCAGTTTACCCCAGGGTTCCTACGAGCAGTACTTC
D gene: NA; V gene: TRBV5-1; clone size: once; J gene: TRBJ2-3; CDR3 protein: CASSLGQPTDTQYF; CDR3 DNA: TGCGCCAGCAGCTTGGGACAGCCCACAGATACGCAGTATTTT
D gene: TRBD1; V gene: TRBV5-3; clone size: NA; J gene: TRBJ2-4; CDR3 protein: CARSPGQGLGIQYF; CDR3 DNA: TGTGCCAGAAGCCCGGGACAGGGGTTAGGCATTCAGTACTTC
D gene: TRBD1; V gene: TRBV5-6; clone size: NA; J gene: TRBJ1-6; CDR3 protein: CASSRSGQGELPLHF; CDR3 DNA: TGTGCCAGCAGCAGATCCGGACAGGGTGAATTGCCCCTCCACTTT
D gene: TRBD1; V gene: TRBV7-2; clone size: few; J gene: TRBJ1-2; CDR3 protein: CASSLARAGGKTF; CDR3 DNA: TGTGCCAGCAGCTTAGCGCGCGCAGGGGGCAAGACCTTC
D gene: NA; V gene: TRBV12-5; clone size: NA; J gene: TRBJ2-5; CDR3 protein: CASGFGLTQGETQYF; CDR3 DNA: TGTGCTAGTGGTTTCGGTTTAACTCAGGGCGAGACCCAGTACTTC
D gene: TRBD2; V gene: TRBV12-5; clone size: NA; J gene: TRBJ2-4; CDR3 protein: CASSKPVAGGCF; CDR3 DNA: TGTGCCTCATCAAAGCCTGTAGCGGGGGGGTGCTTC
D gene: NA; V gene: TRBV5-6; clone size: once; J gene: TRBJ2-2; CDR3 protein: CASSLGATANTGELFF; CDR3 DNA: TGTGCCAGCAGCCTGGGGGCTACGGCGAACACCGGGGAGCTGTTTTTT
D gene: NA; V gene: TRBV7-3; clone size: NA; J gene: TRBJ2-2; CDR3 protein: CASSSDRTNTGELFF; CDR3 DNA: TGTGCCAGCAGCTCGGACAGAACTAACACCGGGGAGCTGTTTTTT
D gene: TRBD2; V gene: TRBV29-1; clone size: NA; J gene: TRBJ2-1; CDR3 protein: CSVGTSYEQFF; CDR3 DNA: TGCAGCGTGGGGACTAGCTATGAGCAGTTCTTC
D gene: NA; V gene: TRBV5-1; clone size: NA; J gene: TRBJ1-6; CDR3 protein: CASSQASLNSPLHF; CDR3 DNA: TGCGCCAGCAGTCAGGCTTCCCTTAATTCACCCCTCCACTTT
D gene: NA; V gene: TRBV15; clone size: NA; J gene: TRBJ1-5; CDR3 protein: CATSSGGYRGVGNQPQHF; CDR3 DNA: TGTGCCACCAGCAGTGGGGGGTATCGGGGAGTGGGCAATCAGCCCCAGCATTTT
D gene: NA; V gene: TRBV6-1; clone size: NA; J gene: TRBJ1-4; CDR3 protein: CASSDRGSNEKLFF; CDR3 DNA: TGTGCCAGCAGTGATAGGGGATCTAATGAAAAACTGTTTTTT
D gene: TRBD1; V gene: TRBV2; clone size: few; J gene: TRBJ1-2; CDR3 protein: CASSGRDSSNYGYTF; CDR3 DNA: TGTGCCAGCAGTGGCCGGGACAGCTCTAACTATGGCTACACCTTC
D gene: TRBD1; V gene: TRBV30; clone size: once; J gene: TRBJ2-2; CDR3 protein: CAWNFLEGATGELFF; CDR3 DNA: TGTGCCTGGAATTTTCTTGAGGGGGCTACCGGGGAGCTGTTTTTT
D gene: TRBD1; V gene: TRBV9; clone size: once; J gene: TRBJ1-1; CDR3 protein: CASSVGQGANTEAFF; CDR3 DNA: TGTGCCAGCAGCGTAGGACAGGGGGCGAACACTGAAGCTTTCTTT
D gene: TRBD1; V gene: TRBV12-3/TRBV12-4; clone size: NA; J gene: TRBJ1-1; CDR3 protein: CASSLGQNQAFF; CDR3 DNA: TGTGCCAGCAGTCTGGGACAGAACCAAGCTTTCTTT
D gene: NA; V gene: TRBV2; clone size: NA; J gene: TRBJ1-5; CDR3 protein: CASSEETGRGQPQHF; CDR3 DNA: TGTGCCAGCAGTGAAGAGACAGGACGGGGACAGCCCCAGCATTTT
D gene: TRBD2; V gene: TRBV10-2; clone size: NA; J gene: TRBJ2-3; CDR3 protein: CASRGTSGGATDTQYF; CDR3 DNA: TGCGCCAGCAGGGGAACTAGCGGGGGTGCGACAGATACGCAGTATTTT
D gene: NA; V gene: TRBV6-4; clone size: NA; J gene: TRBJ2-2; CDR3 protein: CASSDSRQGNTGELFF; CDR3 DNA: TGTGCCAGCAGTGACTCGAGGCAGGGTAACACCGGGGAGCTGTTTTTT
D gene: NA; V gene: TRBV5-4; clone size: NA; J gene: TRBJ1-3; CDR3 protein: CASAPGRGSGNTIYF; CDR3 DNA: TGTGCCAGCGCGCCGGGGAGGGGGAGTGGAAACACCATATATTTT